The rows below give T cell receptor beta chains drawn from one sample of a study of T cell clonotyping in hematopoietic cell transplantation. The table came from immunoSEQ multiplex PCR; TCRdb's copy has only in-frame clones and leaves some out. The profile shows approximately 9,100 clones, about four fifths of them singletons. Sequencing was performed on peripheral blood mononuclear cells, taken 180 days after allogeneic stem cell transplant. The receptors here all came from a female patient between 50 and 60 years old who had an allogeneic stem cell transplant from an unrelated donor, so the T cells may come from the graft donor. Some clones in this sample may be carry-over from other donors' samples. Both conserved end residues are part of each CDR3. A D gene is named only where the DNA matches it firmly. Clone size is shown for a subset of rows, as once, few, many or a class of expanded clone.

>-|TRBV30|-|TRBJ1-3
CAWRAIGNTIYF
TGTGCCTGGAGGGCCATTGGAAACACCATATATTTT
>-|TRBV7-2|-|TRBJ1-5
CASSSQGRQPQHF
TGTGCCAGCAGCTCCCAGGGACGTCAGCCCCAGCATTTT
>-|TRBV6-1|-|TRBJ2-7
CASSEFMSVLGTPYEQYF
TGTGCCAGCAGTGAATTTATGTCTGTCCTAGGCACTCCCTACGAGCAGTACTTC
>once|TRBV11-2|-|TRBJ2-3
CASSLWAGQRTDTQYF
TGTGCCAGCAGCTTATGGGCGGGCCAACGCACAGATACGCAGTATTTT
>-|TRBV9|TRBD1|TRBJ2-3
CASSYSGGRDTQYF
TGTGCCAGCAGCTATTCAGGGGGCAGAGATACGCAGTATTTT
>-|TRBV9|TRBD2|TRBJ2-1
CASRDGTSGRDEQFF
TGTGCCAGCAGGGATGGGACTAGCGGGAGAGATGAGCAGTTCTTC
>-|TRBV7-9|-|TRBJ1-6
CASSQIREHNSPLHF
TGTGCCAGCAGTCAAATTCGGGAACATAATTCACCCCTCCACTTT
>-|TRBV30|-|TRBJ1-6
CAWSGREDSNSPLHF
TGTGCCTGGAGCGGGCGAGAGGACAGCAATTCACCCCTCCACTTT
>-|TRBV29-1|-|TRBJ1-2
CSVRAADLNYGYTF
TGCAGCGTTCGGGCCGCCGATCTTAACTATGGCTACACCTTC
>-|TRBV7-9|TRBD1|TRBJ2-1
CASRPTGMNNEQFF
TGTGCCAGCAGACCGACAGGGATGAACAATGAGCAGTTCTTC
>-|TRBV28|TRBD1|TRBJ1-2
CASSSLTGNYGYTF
TGTGCCAGCAGTTCCTTGACAGGGAACTATGGCTACACCTTC
>-|TRBV6-5|-|TRBJ2-2
CASSTGGVVIRELFF
TGTGCCAGTTCGACAGGAGGGGTAGTAATCAGGGAGCTGTTTTTT
>-|TRBV6-5|TRBD2|TRBJ2-1
CASKNKLAPGYEQFF
TGTGCCAGCAAAAACAAACTAGCGCCTGGATATGAGCAGTTCTTC
>-|TRBV19|TRBD1|TRBJ1-1
CASSAGTGGSTEAFF
TGTGCCAGTAGTGCCGGGACAGGGGGATCCACTGAAGCTTTCTTT
>-|TRBV6-6|-|TRBJ1-1
CASSYPPGYTEAFF
TGTGCCAGCAGTTACCCCCCTGGATACACTGAAGCTTTCTTT
>-|TRBV28|-|TRBJ2-7
CASGLFSYEQYF
TGTGCCAGCGGTTTATTCTCCTACGAGCAGTACTTC
>-|TRBV30|-|TRBJ1-1
CAWGKMKTGANTEAFF
TGTGCCTGGGGAAAAATGAAGACAGGAGCGAACACTGAAGCTTTCTTT
>-|TRBV4-2|-|TRBJ1-4
CASSQLPTGFTEKLFF
TGTGCCAGCAGCCAGCTCCCAACAGGGTTTACTGAAAAACTGTTTTTT
>-|TRBV2|-|TRBJ1-2
CASSEDSFGYTF
TGTGCCAGCAGTGAGGACAGTTTTGGCTACACCTTC
>-|TRBV30|-|TRBJ1-4
CAWSVREKLFF
TGTGCCTGGAGTGTTCGAGAAAAACTGTTTTTT
>-|TRBV5-1|TRBD1|TRBJ1-4
CASSVDRVDEKLFF
TGCGCCAGCAGCGTCGACAGGGTTGATGAAAAACTGTTTTTT
>-|TRBV4-3|-|TRBJ2-5
CASSQMPRDQETQYF
TGCGCCAGCAGCCAGATGCCGCGGGACCAAGAGACCCAGTACTTC
>-|TRBV28|-|TRBJ1-1
CASSLSGDLVNTEAFF
TGTGCCAGCAGTTTAAGTGGGGATCTCGTCAACACTGAAGCTTTCTTT
>-|TRBV6-6|-|TRBJ2-3
CASSNRGAVPDTQYF
TGTGCCAGCAGCAACCGGGGGGCGGTGCCAGATACGCAGTATTTT